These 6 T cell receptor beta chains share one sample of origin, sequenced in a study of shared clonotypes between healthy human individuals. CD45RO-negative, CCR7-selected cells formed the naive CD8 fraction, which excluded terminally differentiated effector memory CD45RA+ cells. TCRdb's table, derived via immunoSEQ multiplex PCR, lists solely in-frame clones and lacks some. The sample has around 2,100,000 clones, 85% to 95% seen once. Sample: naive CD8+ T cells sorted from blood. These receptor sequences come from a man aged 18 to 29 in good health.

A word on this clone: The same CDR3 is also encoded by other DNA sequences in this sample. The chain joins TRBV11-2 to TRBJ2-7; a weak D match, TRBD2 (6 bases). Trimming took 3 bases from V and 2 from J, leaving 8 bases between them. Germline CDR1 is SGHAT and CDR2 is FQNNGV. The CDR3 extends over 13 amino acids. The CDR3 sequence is CASSLGTPYEQYF. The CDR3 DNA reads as TGTGCCAGCAGCTTGGGGACTCCCTACGAGCAGTACTTC.

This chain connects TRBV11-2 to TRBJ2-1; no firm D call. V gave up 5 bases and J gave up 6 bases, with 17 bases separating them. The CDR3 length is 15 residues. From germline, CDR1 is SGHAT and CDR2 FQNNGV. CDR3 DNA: TGTGCCAGCAGCCGCCCTTGGCCCCAGGTCAATGAGCAGTTCTTC. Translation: CASSRPWPQVNEQFF. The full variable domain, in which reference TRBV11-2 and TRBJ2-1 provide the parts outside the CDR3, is EAGVAQSPRYKIIEKRQSVAFWCNPISGHATLYWYQQILGQGPKLLIQFQNNGVVDDSQLPKDRFSAERLKGVDSTLKIQPAKLEDSAVYLCASSRPWPQVNEQFFGPGTRLTVL.

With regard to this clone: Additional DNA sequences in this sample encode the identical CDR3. The chain's CDR3 is CASSLAGTYEQYF. For the CDR3, the DNA is TGTGCCAGCAGTTTGGCTGGAACCTACGAGCAGTACTTC. V usage is TRBV6-5 and J usage is TRBJ2-7, with no clear D. The CDR3 is made up of 13 amino acids. Trimming removed 4 bases at V and 2 bases at J, with 9 bases between. Germline CDR1 MNHEY, CDR2 SVGAGI.

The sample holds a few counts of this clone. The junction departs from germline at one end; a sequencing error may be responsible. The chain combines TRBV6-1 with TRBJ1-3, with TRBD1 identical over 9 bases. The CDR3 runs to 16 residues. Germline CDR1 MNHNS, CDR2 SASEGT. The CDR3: CASREGTGYSGNTIYF. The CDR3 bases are TGTGCCAGCAGGGAAGGGACAGGGTACTCTGGAAACACCATATATTTT.

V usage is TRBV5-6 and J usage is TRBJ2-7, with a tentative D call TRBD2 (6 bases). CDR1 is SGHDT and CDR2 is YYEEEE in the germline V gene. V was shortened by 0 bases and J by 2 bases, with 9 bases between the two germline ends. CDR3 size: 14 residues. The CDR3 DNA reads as TGTGCCAGCAGCTTGGTTCTAGCGCCCTACGAGCAGTACTTC. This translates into CASSLVLAPYEQYF.

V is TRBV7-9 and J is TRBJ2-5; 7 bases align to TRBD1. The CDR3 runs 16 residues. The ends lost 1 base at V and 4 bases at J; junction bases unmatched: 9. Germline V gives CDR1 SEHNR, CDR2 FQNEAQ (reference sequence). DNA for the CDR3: TGTGCCAGCAGCTTAGTGCTACAGGGGATTGGAGAGACCCAGTACTTC. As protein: CASSLVLQGIGETQYF.